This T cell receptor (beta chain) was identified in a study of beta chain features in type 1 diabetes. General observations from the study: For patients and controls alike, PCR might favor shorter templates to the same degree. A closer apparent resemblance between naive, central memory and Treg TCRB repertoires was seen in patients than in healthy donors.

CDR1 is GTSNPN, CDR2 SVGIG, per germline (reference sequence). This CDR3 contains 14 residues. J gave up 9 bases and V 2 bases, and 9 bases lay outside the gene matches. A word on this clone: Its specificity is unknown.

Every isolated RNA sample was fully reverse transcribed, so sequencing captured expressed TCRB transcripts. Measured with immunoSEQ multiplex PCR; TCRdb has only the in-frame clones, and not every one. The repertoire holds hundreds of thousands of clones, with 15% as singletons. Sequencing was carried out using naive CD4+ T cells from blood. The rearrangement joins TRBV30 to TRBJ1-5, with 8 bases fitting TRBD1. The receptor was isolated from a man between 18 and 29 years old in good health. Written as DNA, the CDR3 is TGTGCCTGGAGTCCCGGGACAGGCATTTCGCCCCAGCATTTT. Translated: CAWSPGTGISPQHF.